A selection of T cell receptor beta chains follows, all from one sample in a study of blood T cell repertoires in COVID-19. Sequenced by immunoSEQ multiplex PCR; TCRdb stores in-frame clones only, minus some. The repertoire holds 60,000 to 85,000 clones, around nine tenths seen once, with about 18% in the top ten. Material: peripheral blood. Every receptor here comes from a human donor in a cohort sampled during active COVID-19. Both conserved end residues are part of each CDR3. The order of the fields is CDR3 protein, CDR3 DNA, clone size, V gene, D gene, J gene. The D gene is left open where the match is weak. Size tells how often a clone was seen (once, few, many) or the class of an expanded clone, and some rows leave it out.

CASSEGVNTEAFF	TGTGCCAGCAGTGAAGGAGTGAACACTGAAGCTTTCTTT	.	TRBV2	.	TRBJ1-1
CASSVSPLSSGNTIYF	TGTGCCAGCAGCGTTTCTCCCCTAAGTTCTGGAAACACCATATATTTT	few	TRBV9	.	TRBJ1-3
CASSLSGMNTEAFF	TGCGCCAGCAGCTTGTCGGGGATGAACACTGAAGCTTTCTTT	.	TRBV5-1	.	TRBJ1-1
CASSKEEDTEAFF	TGTGCCAGCAGTAAAGAGGAGGACACTGAAGCTTTCTTT	once	TRBV7-3	.	TRBJ1-1
CASSLLLTSGGTDTQYF	TGCGCCAGCAGCCTCCTTTTGACTAGCGGGGGCACAGATACGCAGTATTTT	.	TRBV5-1	TRBD2	TRBJ2-3
CASSRGHLEAFF	TGTGCCAGCAGCCGAGGGCACCTTGAAGCTTTCTTT	.	TRBV28	.	TRBJ1-1
CASSQEIHGGPQVETQYF	TGTGCCAGCAGCCAAGAGATTCACGGGGGGCCACAAGTAGAGACCCAGTACTTC	.	TRBV4-2	.	TRBJ2-5
CASSLGQGALDGYTF	TGCGCCAGCAGCTTGGGACAGGGGGCTCTGGATGGCTACACCTTC	.	TRBV5-1	TRBD1	TRBJ1-2
CASRDRLTNEKLFF	TGTGCCAGCAGGGATCGACTGACTAATGAAAAACTGTTTTTT	.	TRBV25-1	.	TRBJ1-4
CSVETSGRVVTGELFF	TGCAGCGTTGAAACGTCAGGCAGGGTGGTCACCGGGGAGCTGTTTTTT	.	TRBV29-1	.	TRBJ2-2
CASSINTGANVLTF	TGTGCCAGCAGTATCAACACTGGGGCCAACGTCCTGACTTTC	once	TRBV6-5	.	TRBJ2-6
CASSLLSGYYLYEQYF	TGTGCCAGCAGCTTACTTAGCGGGTACTATCTATACGAGCAGTACTTC	.	TRBV7-8	TRBD2	TRBJ2-7
CASSLEQWGGQDTQYF	TGTGCCAGCTCACTAGAGCAGTGGGGGGGCCAAGATACGCAGTATTTT	.	TRBV18	.	TRBJ2-3
CASRGLAGGHEQYF	TGTGCCAGCAGGGGACTAGCGGGAGGCCACGAGCAGTACTTC	once	TRBV11-2	TRBD2	TRBJ2-7
CASSYSGHWNTEAFF	TGTGCCAGCAGTTACTCGGGGCATTGGAACACTGAAGCTTTCTTT	.	TRBV6-5	.	TRBJ1-1
CASSTGGGSAYEQYF	TGTGCCAGCAGCACCGGGGGAGGAAGTGCATACGAGCAGTACTTC	.	TRBV25-1	.	TRBJ2-7
CASSGSGNQPQHF	TGTGCCAGCAGCGGGTCGGGAAATCAGCCCCAGCATTTT	.	TRBV2	.	TRBJ1-5
CASSPGTSENTGELFF	TGTGCCAGCAGCCCCGGGACTAGCGAGAACACCGGGGAGCTGTTTTTT	.	TRBV4-2	TRBD2	TRBJ2-2
CASSALGTPDYGYTF	TGTGCCAGCAGTGCGCTCGGGACTCCAGACTATGGCTACACCTTC	.	TRBV28	.	TRBJ1-2
CASSVQGAGELFF	TGTGCCAGCAGTGTACAGGGGGCAGGGGAGCTGTTTTTT	.	TRBV2	TRBD1	TRBJ2-2
CASRPGNGNYNEQFF	TGCGCCAGCAGACCGGGAAACGGGAACTACAATGAGCAGTTCTTC	.	TRBV5-1	.	TRBJ2-1
CAWSIGGAYEQYF	TGTGCCTGGAGTATCGGGGGGGCCTACGAGCAGTACTTC	.	TRBV30	TRBD2	TRBJ2-7
CASSLDSASRFF	TGTGCCAGCAGCTTAGATAGCGCGAGTAGGTTCTTC	.	TRBV11-3	.	TRBJ2-1
CASTPQGGGNEKLFF	TGTGCCAGCACCCCCCAGGGAGGGGGTAATGAAAAACTGTTTTTT	few	TRBV7-9	.	TRBJ1-4
CASSSRGAGANIQYF	TGTGCCAGCAGCTCCCGTGGAGCGGGAGCAAACATTCAGTACTTC	.	TRBV11-2	TRBD2	TRBJ2-4
CASSQDVRAGGNEQFF	TGCGCCAGCAGCCAAGATGTCCGGGCAGGGGGCAATGAGCAGTTCTTC	.	TRBV4-1	TRBD1	TRBJ2-1
CASSFLRMTSGGAGKTQYF	TGTGCCAGCAGCTTTCTGAGAATGACTAGCGGGGGGGCTGGGAAGACCCAGTACTTC	.	TRBV13	TRBD2	TRBJ2-5
CASSLWAGGNYGYTF	TGTGCCAGCAGCTTGTGGGCCGGGGGGAACTATGGCTACACCTTC	.	TRBV5-4	.	TRBJ1-2
CASSQRTATNEKLFF	TGCGCCAGCAGCCAAAGGACAGCAACTAATGAAAAACTGTTTTTT	once	TRBV4-1	.	TRBJ1-4
CASSIRGGSDFF	TGTGCCAGTAGTATTCGAGGGGGATCCGATTTCTTT	.	TRBV19	.	TRBJ1-1
CASSLVLYGAFF	TGTGCCAGCAGCTTAGTACTATATGGGGCTTTCTTT	.	TRBV7-8	.	TRBJ1-1
CASRPGTGGWDTQYF	TGCGCCAGCAGACCTGGGACAGGGGGCTGGGATACGCAGTATTTT	.	TRBV23-1	TRBD1	TRBJ2-3
CASSPRGLAGVGYNEQFF	TGCGCCAGCAGCCCGCGGGGACTAGCGGGAGTTGGCTACAATGAGCAGTTCTTC	.	TRBV5-1	TRBD2	TRBJ2-1
CASSRGTGTYEQYF	TGTGCCAGTAGCAGAGGGACAGGGACCTACGAGCAGTACTTC	.	TRBV19	TRBD1	TRBJ2-7
CASGTGNTEAFF	TGCGCCAGCGGAACAGGGAACACTGAAGCTTTCTTT	.	TRBV5-1	.	TRBJ1-1
CASSSLARSYNEQFF	TGTGCCAGCAGCTCTTTAGCCCGCTCCTACAATGAGCAGTTCTTC	.	TRBV5-6	.	TRBJ2-1
CASSQFPAGRGGTDTQYF	TGCGCCAGCAGCCAATTTCCGGCGGGGAGAGGGGGCACAGATACGCAGTATTTT	.	TRBV4-1	.	TRBJ2-3
CASGDSGITDTQYF	TGTGCCAGTGGCGACTCGGGAATCACAGATACGCAGTATTTT	.	TRBV19	.	TRBJ2-3
CASSTRTGRDNYGYTF	TGTGCCAGCAGCACCCGGACAGGACGAGATAACTATGGCTACACCTTC	.	TRBV7-2	TRBD1	TRBJ1-2
CASSPLTGTVYNEQFF	TGTGCCAGCAGCCCCCTTACCGGGACAGTTTACAATGAGCAGTTCTTC	.	TRBV6-2/TRBV6-3	TRBD1	TRBJ2-1
CASSFQANGEQFF	TGTGCCAGCAGTTTTCAGGCAAACGGTGAGCAGTTCTTC	.	TRBV12-3/TRBV12-4	.	TRBJ2-1
CASSLTGGDEQYF	TGTGCCAGCAGTTTGACAGGGGGCGACGAGCAGTACTTC	once	TRBV27	TRBD1	TRBJ2-7
CASSVTGQGANSPLHF	TGTGCCAGCAGCGTAACGGGGCAGGGGGCGAATTCACCCCTCCACTTT	.	TRBV9	TRBD1	TRBJ1-6
CASSFRNYGYTF	TGTGCCAGCAGCTTCAGGAACTATGGCTACACCTTC	.	TRBV11-3	.	TRBJ1-2
CASTITGGRYNEQFF	TGTGCCAGTACCATAACAGGGGGGAGGTACAATGAGCAGTTCTTC	.	TRBV19	TRBD1	TRBJ2-1
CASSGGGGQPQHF	TGTGCCAGCAGTGGCGGGGGAGGCCAGCCCCAGCATTTT	.	TRBV12-3/TRBV12-4	.	TRBJ1-5
CASSRLMGLTYNEQFF	TGTGCCAGCAGTCGCCTTATGGGGCTAACCTACAATGAGCAGTTCTTC	.	TRBV27	.	TRBJ2-1
CASSEWSGEETQYF	TGTGCCAGCAGTGAATGGTCTGGAGAGGAGACCCAGTACTTC	.	TRBV2	.	TRBJ2-5
CASSQGDGLAGEYTQYF	TGCGCCAGCAGCCAAGGAGATGGGCTAGCGGGAGAATATACGCAGTATTTT	.	TRBV4-1	TRBD2	TRBJ2-3
CASSPGLFINYGYTF	TGTGCCAGTAGTCCAGGACTGTTCATTAACTATGGCTACACCTTC	once	TRBV19	.	TRBJ1-2